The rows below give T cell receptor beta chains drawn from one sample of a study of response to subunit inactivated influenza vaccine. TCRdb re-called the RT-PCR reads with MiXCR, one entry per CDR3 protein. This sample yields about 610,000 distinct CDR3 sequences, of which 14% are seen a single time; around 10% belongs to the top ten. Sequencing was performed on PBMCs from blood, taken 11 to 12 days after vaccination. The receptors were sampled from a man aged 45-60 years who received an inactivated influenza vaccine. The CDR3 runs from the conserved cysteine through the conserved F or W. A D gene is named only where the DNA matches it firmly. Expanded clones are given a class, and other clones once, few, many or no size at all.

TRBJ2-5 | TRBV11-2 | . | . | TGTGCCAGCAGCTTTGGACAGTTCCAGGAGACCCAGTACTTC | CASSFGQFQETQYF
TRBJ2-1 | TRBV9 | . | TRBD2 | TGTGCCAGCAGCGTATACCCTCTAGCGGGGGGGCCGGGTGAGCAGTTCTTC | CASSVYPLAGGPGEQFF
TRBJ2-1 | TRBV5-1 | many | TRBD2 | TGCGCCAGCAGCTTGGAAAGGACTAGCGGGGGGGAATTATACAATGAGCAGTTCTTC | CASSLERTSGGELYNEQFF
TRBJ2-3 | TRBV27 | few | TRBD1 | TGTGCCAGCAGTTTAGGACAGGGCAACATCGGGGCGCAGTATTTT | CASSLGQGNIGAQYF
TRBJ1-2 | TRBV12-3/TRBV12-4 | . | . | TGTGCCAGCAGTTCAGGGTACACGAACTATGGCTACACCTTC | CASSSGYTNYGYTF
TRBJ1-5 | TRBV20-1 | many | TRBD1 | TGCAGTGCGCGTACAGGGGGCAATCAGCCCCAGCATTTT | CSARTGGNQPQHF
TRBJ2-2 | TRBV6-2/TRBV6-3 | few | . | TGTGCCAGTAAAGACAGCCACAACACCGGGGAGCTGTTTTTT | CASKDSHNTGELFF
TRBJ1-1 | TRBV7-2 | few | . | TGTGCCAGCAGCCTAACTCGGACAGCTAAAGCTTTCTTT | CASSLTRTAKAFF
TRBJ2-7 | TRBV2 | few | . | TGTGCCAGCAGTGACGGCTACCCGCCATACGAGCAGTACTTC | CASSDGYPPYEQYF
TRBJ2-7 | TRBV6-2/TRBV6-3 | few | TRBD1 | TGTGCCAGCAGACCCGGACAGGGACGAGGCTCCTACGAGCAGTACTTC | CASRPGQGRGSYEQYF
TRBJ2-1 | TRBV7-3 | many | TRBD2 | TGTGCCAGCAGCTCGGGACTAGCGGGAGGGGGTGAGCAGTTCTTC | CASSSGLAGGGEQFF
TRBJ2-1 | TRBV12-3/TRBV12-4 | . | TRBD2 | TGTGCCAGCAGTCAAGTAGCGGGAGTAGGCCGGGATCGGTTCTTC | CASSQVAGVGRDRFF
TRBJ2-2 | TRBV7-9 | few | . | TGTGCCAGCAGCTTAGTTGGACAGCACAACACCGGGGAGCTGTTTTTT | CASSLVGQHNTGELFF
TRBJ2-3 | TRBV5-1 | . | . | TGCGCCAGCGGCAGAGGGAGCGACGGCACAGATACGCAGTATTTT | CASGRGSDGTDTQYF
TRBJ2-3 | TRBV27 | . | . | TGTGCCAGCAGCTCAATCCCCCTAGGGTCCCCGGGCACAGATACGCAGTATTTT | CASSSIPLGSPGTDTQYF
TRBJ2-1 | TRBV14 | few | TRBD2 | TGTGCCAGCAGCCAGATACTAGCGGGAGCCGATAAGCAGTTCTTC | CASSQILAGADKQFF
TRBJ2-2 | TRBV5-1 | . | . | TGCGCCAGCAGCTTGGGGGCTAGCACGGACGGGGAGCTGTTTTTT | CASSLGASTDGELFF
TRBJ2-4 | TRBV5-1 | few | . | TGCGCCAGCAGCTTGGACGGGGATTGGGACATTCAGTACTTC | CASSLDGDWDIQYF
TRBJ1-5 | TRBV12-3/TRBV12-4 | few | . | TGTGCCAGCAGCTATCGTTCATCTCCCCAGCATTTT | CASSYRSSPQHF
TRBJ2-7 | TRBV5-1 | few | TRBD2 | TGCGCCAGCAGCCCCGGACGGAGCTCGGGACTAGCGGGGGTACTTACCTACGAGCAGTACTTC | CASSPGRSSGLAGVLTYEQYF
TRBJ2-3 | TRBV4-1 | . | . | TGCGCCAGCAGCCAAGATAGGCCCACCACAGATACGCAGTATTTT | CASSQDRPTTDTQYF
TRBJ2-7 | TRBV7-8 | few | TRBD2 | TGTGCCAGCAGCTCCCGACTAGCGGGAGAGAGGTACGAGCAGTACTTC | CASSSRLAGERYEQYF
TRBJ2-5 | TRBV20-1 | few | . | TGCAGTGCTAGAGATACTAGTCGTGAGACCCAGTACTTC | CSARDTSRETQYF
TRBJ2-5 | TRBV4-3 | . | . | TGCGCCAGCAGTAAGGGGGTTGGCGAGCAAGAGACCCAGTACTTC | CASSKGVGEQETQYF
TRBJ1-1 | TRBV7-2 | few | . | TGTGCCAGCAGCATAGGGGCTAACACTGAAGCTTTCTTT | CASSIGANTEAFF
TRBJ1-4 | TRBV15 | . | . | TGTGCCACCAGCAGAGACAGGGTAAAGGAAAAACTGTTTTTT | CATSRDRVKEKLFF
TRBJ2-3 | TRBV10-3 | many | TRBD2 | TGTGCCATCAGTGAGTCAAAGACTAGCGGGAGTTTCGCAGATACGCAGTATTTT | CAISESKTSGSFADTQYF
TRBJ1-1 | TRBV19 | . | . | TGTGCCAGTAGTCTTGGGACCGCGCGAGCTTTCTTT | CASSLGTARAFF
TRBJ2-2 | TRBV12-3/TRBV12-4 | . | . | TGTGCCAGCAGCAAACGCCGACAAACCGGGGAGCTGTTTTTT | CASSKRRQTGELFF
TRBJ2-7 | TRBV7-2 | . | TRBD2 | TGTGCCAGCAGCTTAGGACTAGCGGGAGGAGAGCAGTACTTC | CASSLGLAGGEQYF
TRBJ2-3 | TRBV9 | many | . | TGTGCCAGCAGCGTATCATCGCGGGCCCAAACCACAGATACGCAGTATTTT | CASSVSSRAQTTDTQYF
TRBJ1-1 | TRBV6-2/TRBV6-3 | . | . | TGTGCCAGCAGTTACATCCGCACTGAAGCTTTCTTT | CASSYIRTEAFF
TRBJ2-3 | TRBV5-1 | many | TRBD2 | TGCGCCAGCAGCTTGGCCGGAAGAAGCGGGGGCTATTTT | CASSLAGRSGGYF
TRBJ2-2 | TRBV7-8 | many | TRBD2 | TGTGCCAGCAGCTTAGCGACTAGCTCTGCGAACACCGGGGAGCTGTTTTTT | CASSLATSSANTGELFF
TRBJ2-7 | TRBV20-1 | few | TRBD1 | TGCAGTGCCCGAGGACAGGGGTACTACGAGCAGTACTTC | CSARGQGYYEQYF
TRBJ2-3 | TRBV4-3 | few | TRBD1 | TGCGCCAGCAGCCAAGCGGGACAGGTCGGGGATACGCAGTATTTT | CASSQAGQVGDTQYF
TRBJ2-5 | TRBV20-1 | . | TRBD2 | TGCAGTGCTTTCAGTCCGGGACTAGCGGGAGGAGAGACCCAGTACTTC | CSAFSPGLAGGETQYF
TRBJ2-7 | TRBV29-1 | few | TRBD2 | TGCAGCGTGGGGAGCGGGAGGGCCGAGGAGCAGTACTTC | CSVGSGRAEEQYF
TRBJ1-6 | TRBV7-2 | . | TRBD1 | TGTGCCAGCAGCCAGTTCACAGGGGGTAATTCACCCCTCCACTTT | CASSQFTGGNSPLHF
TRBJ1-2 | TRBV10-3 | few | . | TGTGCCATCAGTGAGTCGGGGGAATATGGCTACACCTTC | CAISESGEYGYTF
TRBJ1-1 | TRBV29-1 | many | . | TGCAGCGTTGAGGTTCCTAACACTGAAGCTTTCTTT | CSVEVPNTEAFF
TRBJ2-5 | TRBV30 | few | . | TGTGCCTGGAGTGGTCAGGGAAGGGCCCAGTACTTC | CAWSGQGRAQYF
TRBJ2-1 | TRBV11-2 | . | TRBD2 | TGTGCCAGCAGCTTACGTTACATTAGCGGGAGGGCCGCCTACAATGAGCAGTTCTTC | CASSLRYISGRAAYNEQFF
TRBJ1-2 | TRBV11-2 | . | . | TGTGCCAGCAGCTTAGATACCCTTAGTGGCTACACCTTC | CASSLDTLSGYTF
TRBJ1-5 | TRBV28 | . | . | TGTGCCAGCAGTTGGGGACAAAATCAGCCCCAGCATTTT | CASSWGQNQPQHF
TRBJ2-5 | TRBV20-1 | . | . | TGCAGTGCTAGGAGACTCCCCCTAGGAGAGACCCAGTACTTC | CSARRLPLGETQYF